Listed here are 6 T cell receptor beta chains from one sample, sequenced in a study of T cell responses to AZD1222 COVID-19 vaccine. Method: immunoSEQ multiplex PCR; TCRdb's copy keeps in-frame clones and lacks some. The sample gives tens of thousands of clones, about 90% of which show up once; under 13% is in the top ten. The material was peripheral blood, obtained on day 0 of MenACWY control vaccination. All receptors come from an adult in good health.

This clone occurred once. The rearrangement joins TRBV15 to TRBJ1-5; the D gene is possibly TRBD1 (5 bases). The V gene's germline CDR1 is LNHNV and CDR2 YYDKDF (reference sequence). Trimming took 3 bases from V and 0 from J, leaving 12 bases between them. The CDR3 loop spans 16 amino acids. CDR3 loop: CATSRTATHSNQPQHF. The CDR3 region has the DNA TGTGCCACCAGCAGGACAGCCACTCATAGCAATCAGCCCCAGCATTTT.

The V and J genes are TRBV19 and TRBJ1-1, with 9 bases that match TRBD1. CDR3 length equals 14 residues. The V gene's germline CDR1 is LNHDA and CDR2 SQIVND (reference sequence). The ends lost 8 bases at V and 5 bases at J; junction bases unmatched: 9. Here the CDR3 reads CASSGTGGVTEAFF. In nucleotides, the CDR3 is TGTGCCAGTTCAGGCACAGGGGGCGTTACTGAAGCTTTCTTT.

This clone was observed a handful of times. The CDR3 sequence is CASSQTRTGVVEQYF. In nucleotides, the CDR3 is TGTGCCAGCAGTCAAACCCGGACAGGGGTTGTCGAGCAGTACTTC. The chain uses TRBV2 and TRBJ2-7, with 9 bases matching TRBD1. J gave up 6 bases and V 5 bases, and 11 bases lay outside the gene matches. Germline V gene sequence: CDR1 SNHLY, CDR2 FYNNEI. The length of the CDR3 is 15 residues.

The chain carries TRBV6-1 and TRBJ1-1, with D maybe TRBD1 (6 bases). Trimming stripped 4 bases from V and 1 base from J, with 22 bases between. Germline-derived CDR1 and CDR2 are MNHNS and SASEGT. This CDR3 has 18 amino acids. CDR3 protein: CASSAHRTTGRKNTEAFF. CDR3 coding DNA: TGTGCCAGCAGTGCCCACCGGACGACAGGCAGAAAGAACACTGAAGCTTTCTTT.

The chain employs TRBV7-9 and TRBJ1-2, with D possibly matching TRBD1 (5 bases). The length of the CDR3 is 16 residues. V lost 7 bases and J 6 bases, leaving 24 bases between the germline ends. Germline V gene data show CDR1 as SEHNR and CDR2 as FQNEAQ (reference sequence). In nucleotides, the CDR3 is TGTGCCAGCATTGGGGGACTTATGGCGGCCCCTCATGGCTACACCTTC. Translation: CASIGGLMAAPHGYTF.

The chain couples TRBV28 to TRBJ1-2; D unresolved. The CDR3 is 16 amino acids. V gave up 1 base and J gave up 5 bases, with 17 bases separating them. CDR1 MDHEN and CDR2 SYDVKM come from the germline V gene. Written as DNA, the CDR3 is TGTGCCAGCAGTTTATTCCCGTCGGGGAGACTTTATGGCTACACCTTC. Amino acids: CASSLFPSGRLYGYTF.